A selection of T cell receptor beta chains follows, all from one sample in a study of Tregs in tolerant kidney transplant recipients. Only in-frame clones appear in the TCRdb table, and some are missing; sequencing was by immunoSEQ multiplex PCR. The sample records around 98,000 clones, 80% to 95% being singletons. Sequencing used CD4+ T cells from blood, obtained before the transplant. The receptors come from a human donor who received a combined kidney and bone marrow transplant. Each CDR3 is given without its conserved first and last residue. The order of the fields is V gene, clone size, D gene, CDR3 protein. D genes are given only for firm matches. Clone size appears in some rows only: once, few, many, or a class for an expanded clone.

v_gene: TRBV6-1
abundance: once
d_gene: TRBD1
CDR3aa: ASRGYLQGSYEQY

v_gene: TRBV5-4
abundance: -
d_gene: TRBD2
CDR3aa: ASSLEASGYNEQF

v_gene: TRBV7-2
abundance: -
d_gene: -
CDR3aa: ASSLSGPTYEQY

v_gene: TRBV19
abundance: once
d_gene: -
CDR3aa: ASSLPGYTEAF

v_gene: TRBV10-3
abundance: -
d_gene: TRBD1
CDR3aa: AISEPITGAPTMNTEAF

v_gene: TRBV2
abundance: -
d_gene: -
CDR3aa: ASDLLSSYNSPLH

v_gene: TRBV18
abundance: -
d_gene: TRBD1
CDR3aa: ASSQGTATNYGYT

v_gene: TRBV6-1
abundance: once
d_gene: TRBD2
CDR3aa: ASNRAGGRADTQY

v_gene: TRBV7-8
abundance: -
d_gene: -
CDR3aa: ASRLASYNEQF

v_gene: TRBV5-1
abundance: -
d_gene: -
CDR3aa: ASSLESRGGPGNTIY

v_gene: TRBV4-2
abundance: -
d_gene: TRBD1
CDR3aa: ASSQDRGQGIPYEQY

v_gene: TRBV6-5
abundance: -
d_gene: -
CDR3aa: ATKTSPGETQY

v_gene: TRBV30
abundance: -
d_gene: TRBD1
CDR3aa: AWSSGQGLLDTQY

v_gene: TRBV10-3
abundance: -
d_gene: -
CDR3aa: AISELRNGYT

v_gene: TRBV19
abundance: -
d_gene: TRBD1
CDR3aa: ASSPTGPGELF

v_gene: TRBV14
abundance: -
d_gene: -
CDR3aa: ASSQRGRGYT

v_gene: TRBV19
abundance: -
d_gene: TRBD1
CDR3aa: ASRGQGNYGYT

v_gene: TRBV7-9
abundance: -
d_gene: -
CDR3aa: AGSFISYEQY

v_gene: TRBV9
abundance: -
d_gene: TRBD1
CDR3aa: ASSESTGSTYEQY

v_gene: TRBV19
abundance: once
d_gene: TRBD1
CDR3aa: ASSPFGQGAGANVLT

v_gene: TRBV11-3
abundance: -
d_gene: TRBD1
CDR3aa: ASTPDRDVCSGANVLT

v_gene: TRBV6-5
abundance: once
d_gene: TRBD1
CDR3aa: ASRRGQGTYEQY

v_gene: TRBV6-1
abundance: -
d_gene: TRBD2
CDR3aa: ASSEEILARPYEQY

v_gene: TRBV28
abundance: -
d_gene: TRBD1
CDR3aa: AAGGTSGNTIY

v_gene: TRBV5-4
abundance: once
d_gene: TRBD2
CDR3aa: ASSYGTSGRSFYEQY

v_gene: TRBV4-2
abundance: once
d_gene: -
CDR3aa: ASSQDWQTGNTIY

v_gene: TRBV9
abundance: -
d_gene: TRBD1
CDR3aa: ASSDRQGDSRGYT

v_gene: TRBV5-8
abundance: -
d_gene: -
CDR3aa: ASSLYRGTPVAEAF

v_gene: TRBV7-2
abundance: -
d_gene: -
CDR3aa: ASGPQGAGNEQF

v_gene: TRBV4-2
abundance: -
d_gene: -
CDR3aa: ASSQDWGDNSPLH

v_gene: TRBV7-2
abundance: -
d_gene: -
CDR3aa: ASSLELLRRINYNEQF

v_gene: TRBV7-2
abundance: -
d_gene: -
CDR3aa: ASSSLADTQY

v_gene: TRBV19
abundance: -
d_gene: TRBD1
CDR3aa: AARDRITTEAF

v_gene: TRBV4-3
abundance: -
d_gene: -
CDR3aa: ASSQDRRNYGYT

v_gene: TRBV6-5
abundance: -
d_gene: -
CDR3aa: ASKTGSTDTQY

v_gene: TRBV7-9
abundance: -
d_gene: -
CDR3aa: ASSRGASSYNEQF

v_gene: TRBV9
abundance: -
d_gene: -
CDR3aa: ASSVEPRGEQF

v_gene: TRBV4-3
abundance: -
d_gene: TRBD1
CDR3aa: ASSQDPQGAITYNSPLH

v_gene: TRBV9
abundance: -
d_gene: -
CDR3aa: ASTSGVATEAF

v_gene: TRBV29-1
abundance: -
d_gene: -
CDR3aa: SVAENSNQPQH

v_gene: TRBV5-4
abundance: -
d_gene: TRBD2
CDR3aa: ASSSARTSSTDTQY

v_gene: TRBV19
abundance: -
d_gene: TRBD1
CDR3aa: ASSTHGDSYGYT

v_gene: TRBV4-3
abundance: -
d_gene: -
CDR3aa: ASSQAHTPTGELF

v_gene: TRBV28
abundance: -
d_gene: -
CDR3aa: ASSIFSGGGLYEQY

v_gene: TRBV18
abundance: -
d_gene: -
CDR3aa: ASSRSGTSYEQY

v_gene: TRBV5-4
abundance: -
d_gene: TRBD2
CDR3aa: ASSRGGLASETQY

v_gene: TRBV30
abundance: -
d_gene: -
CDR3aa: AWSVQGQGGYT

v_gene: TRBV4-3
abundance: -
d_gene: TRBD1
CDR3aa: ASSRDREISSNQPQH

v_gene: TRBV6-6
abundance: -
d_gene: TRBD1
CDR3aa: ASSYLNRGDTEAF

v_gene: TRBV5-1
abundance: -
d_gene: TRBD1
CDR3aa: ASTVGTGNTGELF

v_gene: TRBV7-2
abundance: -
d_gene: -
CDR3aa: ASGLIQGYGYT

v_gene: TRBV11-3
abundance: few
d_gene: -
CDR3aa: ASSSRTGSNPTDTQY

v_gene: TRBV4-1
abundance: -
d_gene: TRBD1
CDR3aa: ASSPGQGAGYEQY

v_gene: TRBV6-5
abundance: few
d_gene: -
CDR3aa: ASLRQDL

v_gene: TRBV15
abundance: -
d_gene: -
CDR3aa: ATSIGAYSSYNEQF

v_gene: TRBV19
abundance: once
d_gene: -
CDR3aa: ASSGSYGYT

v_gene: TRBV7-7
abundance: -
d_gene: TRBD2
CDR3aa: ASSLGGTSNEQY

v_gene: TRBV18
abundance: -
d_gene: TRBD2
CDR3aa: ASSLPGLAGVNEQF